This T cell receptor beta chain is from a study of metastatic and nonmetastatic thyroid tumors. The CDR3 has 15 amino acids. The V segment lost 5 bases and the J segment 4 bases; nucleotides outside the gene matches: 8. Germline V gene data show CDR1 as SGHAT and CDR2 as FQNNGV. Treatment of any kind had been given to no patient before thyroid surgery. TCRdb re-processed the PCR reads through MiXCR. Of 9,000 to 9,500 clones in the sample, around 32% were seen once. The chain links TRBV11-2 to TRBJ2-7; 10 bases line up with TRBD2. This clonotype originated in a female donor with papillary thyroid cancer or a benign thyroid nodule (not recorded which). Some clones in this sample may be carry-over from other donors' samples. The sequenced sample consisted of adjacent normal tissue. The CDR3 loop is CASSLLAGEKYEQYF. The CDR3, as DNA: TGTGCCAGCAGCCTGCTAGCGGGAGAGAAATACGAGCAGTACTTC.